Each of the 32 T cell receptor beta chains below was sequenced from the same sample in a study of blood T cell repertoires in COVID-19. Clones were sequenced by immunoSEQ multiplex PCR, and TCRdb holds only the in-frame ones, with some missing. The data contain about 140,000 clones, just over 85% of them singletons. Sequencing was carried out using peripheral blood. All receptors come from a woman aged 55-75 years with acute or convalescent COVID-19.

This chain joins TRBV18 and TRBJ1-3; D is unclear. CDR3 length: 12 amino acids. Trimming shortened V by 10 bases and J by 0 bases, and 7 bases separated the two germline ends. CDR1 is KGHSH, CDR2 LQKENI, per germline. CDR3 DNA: TGTGCCACCCCCTCCTCTGGAAACACCATATATTTT. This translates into CATPSSGNTIYF.

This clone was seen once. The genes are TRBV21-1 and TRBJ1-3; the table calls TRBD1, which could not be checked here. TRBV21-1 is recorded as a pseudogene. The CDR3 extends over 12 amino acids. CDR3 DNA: TGTGCCAGGGTCAGCTCTGGAAACACCATATATTTT. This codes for CARVSSGNTIYF.

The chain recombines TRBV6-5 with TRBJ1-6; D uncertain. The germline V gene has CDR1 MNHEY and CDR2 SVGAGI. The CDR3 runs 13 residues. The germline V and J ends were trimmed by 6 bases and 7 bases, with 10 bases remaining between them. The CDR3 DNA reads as TGTGCCAGCAGCGACACGAAAAATTCACCCCTCCACTTT. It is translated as CASSDTKNSPLHF.

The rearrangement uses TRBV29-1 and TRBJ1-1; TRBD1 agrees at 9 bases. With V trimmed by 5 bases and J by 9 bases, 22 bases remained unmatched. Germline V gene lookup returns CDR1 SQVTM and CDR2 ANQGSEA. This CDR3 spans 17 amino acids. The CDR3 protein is CSVWDREVGQGGSKAFF. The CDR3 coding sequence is TGCAGCGTTTGGGACAGGGAGGTTGGACAGGGAGGTTCGAAAGCTTTCTTT.

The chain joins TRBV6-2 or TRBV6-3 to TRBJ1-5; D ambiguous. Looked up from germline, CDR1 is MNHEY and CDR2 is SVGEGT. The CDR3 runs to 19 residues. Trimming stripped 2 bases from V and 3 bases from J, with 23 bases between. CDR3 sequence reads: CASSYPKERAPHNNQPQHF. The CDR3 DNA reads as TGTGCCAGCAGTTACCCCAAAGAGCGGGCCCCCCATAACAATCAGCCCCAGCATTTT.

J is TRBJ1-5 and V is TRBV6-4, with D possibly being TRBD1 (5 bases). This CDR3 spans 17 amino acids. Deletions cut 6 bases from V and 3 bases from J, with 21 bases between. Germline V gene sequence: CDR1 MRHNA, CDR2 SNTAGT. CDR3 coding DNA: TGTGCCAGCAGACCCCACCCCGCGGGGGTAGACAATCAGCCCCAGCATTTT. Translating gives CASRPHPAGVDNQPQHF.

The DNA for the CDR3 is TGTGCCAGCAGCTTAGGTAGGGGAACCCACTACGAGCAGTACTTC. Residues: CASSLGRGTHYEQYF. The chain joins TRBV7-2 to TRBJ2-7; a weak D match, TRBD1 (5 bases). CDR3 length equals 15 residues. Germline assignment: CDR1 SGHTA and CDR2 FQGNSA. Trimming took off 1 base at V and 3 bases at J, with 13 bases between the two ends.

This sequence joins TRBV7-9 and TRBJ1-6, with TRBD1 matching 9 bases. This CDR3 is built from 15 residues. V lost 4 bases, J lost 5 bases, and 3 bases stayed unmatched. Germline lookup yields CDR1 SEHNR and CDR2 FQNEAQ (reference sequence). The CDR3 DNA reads TGTGCCAGCAGCTGGGGACAGGGTAATAATTCACCCCTCCACTTT. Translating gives CASSWGQGNNSPLHF.

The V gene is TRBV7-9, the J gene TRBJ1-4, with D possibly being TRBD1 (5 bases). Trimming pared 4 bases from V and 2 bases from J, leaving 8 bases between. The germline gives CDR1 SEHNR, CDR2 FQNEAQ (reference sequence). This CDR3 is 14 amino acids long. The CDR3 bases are TGTGCCAGCAGCTCGAAGGGGACTAATGAAAAACTGTTTTTT. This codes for CASSSKGTNEKLFF.

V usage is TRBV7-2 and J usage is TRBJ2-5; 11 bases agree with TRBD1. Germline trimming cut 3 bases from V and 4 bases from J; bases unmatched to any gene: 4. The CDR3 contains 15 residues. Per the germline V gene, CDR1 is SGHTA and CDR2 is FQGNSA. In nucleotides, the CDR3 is TGTGCCAGCAGCTTTGGGACAGGGGGGTTAGAGACCCAGTACTTC. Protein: CASSFGTGGLETQYF.

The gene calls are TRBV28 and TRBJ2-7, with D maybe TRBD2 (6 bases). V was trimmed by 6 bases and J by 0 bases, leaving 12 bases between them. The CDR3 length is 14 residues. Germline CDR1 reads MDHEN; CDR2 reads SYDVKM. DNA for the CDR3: TGTGCCAGCAGGAGGATGGGACTCTCCTACGAGCAGTACTTC. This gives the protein CASRRMGLSYEQYF.

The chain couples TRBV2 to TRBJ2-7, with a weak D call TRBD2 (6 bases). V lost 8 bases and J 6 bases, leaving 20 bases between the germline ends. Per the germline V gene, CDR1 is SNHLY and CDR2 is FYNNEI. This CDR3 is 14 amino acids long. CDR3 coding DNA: TGTGCCAGCGTCCCCGGGGGAGCGCGGTCCGAGCAGTACTTC. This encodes CASVPGGARSEQYF.

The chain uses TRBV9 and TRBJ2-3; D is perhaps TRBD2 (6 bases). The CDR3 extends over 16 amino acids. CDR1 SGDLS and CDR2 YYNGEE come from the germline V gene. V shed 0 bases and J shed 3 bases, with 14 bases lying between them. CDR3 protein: CASSVEVRAGTDTQYF. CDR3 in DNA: TGTGCCAGCAGCGTAGAGGTTAGGGCGGGAACAGATACGCAGTATTTT. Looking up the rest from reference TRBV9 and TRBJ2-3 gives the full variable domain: DSGVTQTPKHLITATGQRVTLRCSPRSGDLSVYWYQQSLDQGLQFLIQYYNGEERAKGNILERFSAQQFPDLHSELNLSSLELGDSALYFCASSVEVRAGTDTQYFGPGTRLTVL.

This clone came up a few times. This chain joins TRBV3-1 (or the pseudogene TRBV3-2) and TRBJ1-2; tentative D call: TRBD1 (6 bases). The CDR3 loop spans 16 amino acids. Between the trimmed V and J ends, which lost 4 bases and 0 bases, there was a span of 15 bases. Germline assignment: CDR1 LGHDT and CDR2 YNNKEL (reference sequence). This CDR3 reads CASSRQGSPSNYGYTF. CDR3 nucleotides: TGTGCCAGCAGCCGTCAGGGGTCGCCTTCTAACTATGGCTACACCTTC.

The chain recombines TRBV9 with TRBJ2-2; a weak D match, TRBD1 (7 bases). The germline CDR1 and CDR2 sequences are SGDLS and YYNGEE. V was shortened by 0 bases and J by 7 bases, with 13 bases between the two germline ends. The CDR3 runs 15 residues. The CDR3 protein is CASSVEPGGGGELFF. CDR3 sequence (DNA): TGTGCCAGCAGCGTAGAACCAGGGGGAGGCGGGGAGCTGTTTTTT. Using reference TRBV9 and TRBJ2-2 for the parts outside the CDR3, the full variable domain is DSGVTQTPKHLITATGQRVTLRCSPRSGDLSVYWYQQSLDQGLQFLIQYYNGEERAKGNILERFSAQQFPDLHSELNLSSLELGDSALYFCASSVEPGGGGELFFGEGSRLTVL.

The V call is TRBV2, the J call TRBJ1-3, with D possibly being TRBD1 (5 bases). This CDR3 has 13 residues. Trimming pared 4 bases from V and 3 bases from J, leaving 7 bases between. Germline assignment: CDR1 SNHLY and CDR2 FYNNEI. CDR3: CASSAGIGNTIYF. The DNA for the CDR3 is TGTGCCAGCAGTGCAGGGATTGGAAACACCATATATTTT.

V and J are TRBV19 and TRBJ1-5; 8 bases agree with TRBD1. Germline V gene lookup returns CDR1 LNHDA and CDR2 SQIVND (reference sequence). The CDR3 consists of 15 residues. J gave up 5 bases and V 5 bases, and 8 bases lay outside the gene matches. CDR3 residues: CASSWRTGYDQPQHF. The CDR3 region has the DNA TGTGCCAGTAGTTGGCGGACAGGGTATGATCAGCCCCAGCATTTT.

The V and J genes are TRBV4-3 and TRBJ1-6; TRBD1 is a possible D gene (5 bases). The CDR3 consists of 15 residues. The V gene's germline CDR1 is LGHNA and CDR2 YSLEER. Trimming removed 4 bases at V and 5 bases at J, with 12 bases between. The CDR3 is CASSLGHQNNSPLHF. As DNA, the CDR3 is TGCGCCAGCAGCCTCGGACACCAGAATAATTCACCCCTCCACTTT.

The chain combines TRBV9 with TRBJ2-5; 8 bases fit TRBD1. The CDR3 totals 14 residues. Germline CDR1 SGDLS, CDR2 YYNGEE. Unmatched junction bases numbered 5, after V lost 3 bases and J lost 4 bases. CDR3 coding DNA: TGTGCCAGCAGCGGAGCAGGGGGCCGAGAGACCCAGTACTTC. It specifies CASSGAGGRETQYF.

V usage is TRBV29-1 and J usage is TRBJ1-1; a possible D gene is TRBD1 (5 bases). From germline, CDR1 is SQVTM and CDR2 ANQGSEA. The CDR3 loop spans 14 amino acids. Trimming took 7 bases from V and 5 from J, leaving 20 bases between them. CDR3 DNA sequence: TGCAGCGGGGGCATCTGGATGGGAGGGACTGAAGCTTTCTTT. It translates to CSGGIWMGGTEAFF. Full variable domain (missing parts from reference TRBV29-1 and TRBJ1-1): SAVISQKPSRDICQRGTSLTIQCQVDSQVTMMFWYRQQPGQSLTLIATANQGSEATYESGFVIDKFPISRPNLTFSTLTVSNMSPEDSSIYLCSGGIWMGGTEAFFGQGTRLTVV.

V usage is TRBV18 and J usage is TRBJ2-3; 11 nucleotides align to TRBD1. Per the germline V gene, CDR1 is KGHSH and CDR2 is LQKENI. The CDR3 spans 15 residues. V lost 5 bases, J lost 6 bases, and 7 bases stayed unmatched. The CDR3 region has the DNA TGTGCCAGCTCAGTGGGACAGGGGGTGCCGGATACGCAGTATTTT. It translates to CASSVGQGVPDTQYF.

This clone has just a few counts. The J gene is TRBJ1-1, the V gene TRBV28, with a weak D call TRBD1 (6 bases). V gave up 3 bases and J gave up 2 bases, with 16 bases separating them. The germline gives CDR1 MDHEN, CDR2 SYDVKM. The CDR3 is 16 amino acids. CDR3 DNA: TGTGCCAGCAGTTTGCCACGCGTGACAGGCAACACTGAAGCTTTCTTT. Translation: CASSLPRVTGNTEAFF.

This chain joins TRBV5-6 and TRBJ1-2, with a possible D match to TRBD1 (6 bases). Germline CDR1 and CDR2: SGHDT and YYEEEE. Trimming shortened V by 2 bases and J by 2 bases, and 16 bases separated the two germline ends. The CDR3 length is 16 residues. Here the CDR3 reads CASSFQTGSGNYGYTF. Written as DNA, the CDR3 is TGTGCCAGCAGCTTTCAAACAGGGTCGGGAAACTATGGCTACACCTTC.

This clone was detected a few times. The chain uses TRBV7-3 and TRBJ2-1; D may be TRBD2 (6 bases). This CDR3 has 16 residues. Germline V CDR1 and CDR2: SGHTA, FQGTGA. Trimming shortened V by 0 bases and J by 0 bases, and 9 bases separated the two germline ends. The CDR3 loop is CASSLTGGSSYNEQFF. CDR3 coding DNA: TGTGCCAGCAGCTTAACTGGGGGGAGCTCCTACAATGAGCAGTTCTTC. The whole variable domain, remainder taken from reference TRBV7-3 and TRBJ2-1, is GAGVSQTPSNKVTEKGKYVELRCDPISGHTALYWYRQSLGQGPEFLIYFQGTGAADDSGLPNDRFFAVRPEGSVSTLKIQRTERGDSAVYLCASSLTGGSSYNEQFFGPGTRLTVL.

CDR3 in amino acids: CASSPRTPNQPQHF. The CDR3 nucleotides read TGTGCCAGCAGTCCTCGGACACCGAATCAGCCCCAGCATTTT. The J gene is TRBJ1-5, the V gene TRBV6-5, with D possibly being TRBD1 (5 bases). The ends were cut back, 5 bases at V and 4 bases at J, with 12 bases in the middle. Germline CDR1 reads MNHEY; CDR2 reads SVGAGI. CDR3 length: 14 residues.

CDR3 protein: CASSLGTSGGDPQETQYF. CDR3 nucleotides: TGTGCCAGCAGCTTGGGCACTAGCGGGGGGGATCCTCAAGAGACCCAGTACTTC. V is TRBV5-8 and J is TRBJ2-5; 13 bases line up with TRBD2. This CDR3 has 18 amino acids. Losses at the gene ends were 0 bases for V and 2 bases for J; bases not matched to a gene: 7. CDR1 and CDR2 (germline): SGHTS, YDEGEE. The whole variable domain, remainder taken from reference TRBV5-8 and TRBJ2-5, is EAGVTQSPTHLIKTRGQQATLRCSPISGHTSVYWYQQALGLGLQFLLWYDEGEERNRGNFPPRFSGRQFPNYSSELNVNALELEDSALYLCASSLGTSGGDPQETQYFGPGTRLLVL.

The CDR3 protein is CASSRRLAGPDTQYF. CDR3 nucleotide sequence: TGTGCCAGCAGCAGACGACTAGCGGGGCCAGATACGCAGTATTTT. The chain recombines TRBV9 with TRBJ2-3, with 11 nucleotides matching TRBD2. Losses at the gene ends were 4 bases for V and 4 bases for J; bases not matched to a gene: 5. The germline V gene encodes CDR1 SGDLS and CDR2 YYNGEE. There are 15 residues in the CDR3. The full variable domain, rest sourced from reference TRBV9 and TRBJ2-3, is DSGVTQTPKHLITATGQRVTLRCSPRSGDLSVYWYQQSLDQGLQFLIQYYNGEERAKGNILERFSAQQFPDLHSELNLSSLELGDSALYFCASSRRLAGPDTQYFGPGTRLTVL.

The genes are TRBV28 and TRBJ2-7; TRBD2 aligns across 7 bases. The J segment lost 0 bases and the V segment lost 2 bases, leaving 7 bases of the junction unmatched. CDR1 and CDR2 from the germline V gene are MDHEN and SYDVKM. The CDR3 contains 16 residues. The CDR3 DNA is TGTGCCAGCAGTTTAAAGCGGGGAACCTTCTCCTACGAGCAGTACTTC. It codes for CASSLKRGTFSYEQYF.

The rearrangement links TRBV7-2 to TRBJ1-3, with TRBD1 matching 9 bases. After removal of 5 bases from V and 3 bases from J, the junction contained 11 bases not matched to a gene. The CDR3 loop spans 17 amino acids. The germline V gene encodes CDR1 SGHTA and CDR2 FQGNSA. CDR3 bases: TGTGCCAGCAGCGCGGACAGGGGAGGCTCCGATGGAAACACCATATATTTT. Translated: CASSADRGGSDGNTIYF. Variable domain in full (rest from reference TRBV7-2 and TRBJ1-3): GAGVSQSPSNKVTEKGKDVELRCDPISGHTALYWYRQSLGQGLEFLIYFQGNSAPDKSGLPSDRFSAERTGGSVSTLTIQRTQQEDSAVYLCASSADRGGSDGNTIYFGEGSWLTVV.

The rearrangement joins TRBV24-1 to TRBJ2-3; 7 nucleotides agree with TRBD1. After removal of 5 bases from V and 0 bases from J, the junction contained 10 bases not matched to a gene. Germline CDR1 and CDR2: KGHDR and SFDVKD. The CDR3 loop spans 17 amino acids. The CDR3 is CATSAHPGTESTDTQYF. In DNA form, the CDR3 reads TGTGCCACCAGTGCCCATCCCGGGACAGAAAGCACAGATACGCAGTATTTT.

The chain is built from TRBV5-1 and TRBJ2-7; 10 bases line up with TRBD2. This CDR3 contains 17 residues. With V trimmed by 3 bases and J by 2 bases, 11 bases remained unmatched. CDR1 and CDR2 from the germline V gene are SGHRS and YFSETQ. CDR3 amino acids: CASSSSPTSGAPYEQYF. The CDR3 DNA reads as TGCGCCAGCAGCTCATCCCCTACTAGCGGGGCGCCCTACGAGCAGTACTTC.

The CDR3 DNA is TGTGCCAGCAGTCCCGCCGGGGTCTACAATGAGCAGTTCTTC. Its translation is CASSPAGVYNEQFF. The V gene is TRBV28, the J gene TRBJ2-1, with D possibly matching TRBD2 (5 bases). In germline, CDR1 is MDHEN, CDR2 SYDVKM. This CDR3 spans 14 amino acids. V shed 5 bases and J shed 3 bases, with 11 bases lying between them.